This T cell receptor beta chain appears in the sequencing data of a study of blood T cell repertoires in COVID-19. Study-level information: Specimens from acute and convalescent COVID-19 originated in the United States, Italy and Spain. In each case, the material was cDNA or gDNA derived from T cells, B-cell-depleted T cells, or PBMCs.

In the authors' workflow: Counts of nucleated cells, estimated from reference gene primer amplification, were obtained. Assay: immunoSEQ multiplex PCR; the TCRdb copy retains only in-frame clones and omits some. That table furnishes V, J and clone size, whereas the DNA furnished D and trimming. The table shows 470,000 or so clones, with approximately 83% occurring only once. The V end lost 2 bases, the J end lost 8 bases, and 18 bases lay between the germline ends. Per the germline V gene, CDR1 is MDHEN and CDR2 is SYDVKM. The CDR3 sequence is 15 residues long. The chain recombines TRBV28 with TRBJ1-2; tentative D call: TRBD1 (6 bases). The sequencing input was peripheral blood. The clonotype originates from a human donor in a cohort sampled during active COVID-19. CDR3 loop: CASSLPAGVGGGYTF. The CDR3, as DNA: TGTGCCAGCAGTTTACCCGCAGGGGTTGGTGGCGGCTACACCTTC.